This is a list of T cell receptor beta chains from one sample in a study of T cells in Graves' hyperthyroidism and ophthalmopathy. TCRdb reprocessed the multiplex PCR reads via MiXCR and lists one record per CDR3 protein. The data show 380,000 or so distinct CDR3 sequences, 13% seen once. Source material: blood. These receptors all stem from a man under 40 with Graves' hyperthyroidism that later progressed to Graves' ophthalmopathy. The CDR3 runs from the conserved cysteine through the conserved F or W. D genes are given only for firm matches. A clone size is listed for some rows: how often the clone was seen (once, few, many), or a class if it is expanded.

>NA|TRBV5-8|TRBJ1-1|13|NA
TGTGCCAGCATGGGGAACCTGAACACTGAATCTTTCTTT
CASMGNLNTESFF
>TRBD1|TRBV19|TRBJ1-6|16|NA
TGTGCCAGTAGACCTCCGGGACAGGGCTATAATTCACCCCTCCACTTT
CASRPPGQGYNSPLHF
>TRBD1|TRBV20-1|TRBJ1-2|17|NA
TGCAGTGCCTGGGACAGCGCCAGGTTGGGCCCCTACTATGGCTACACCTTC
CSAWDSARLGPYYGYTF
>TRBD1|TRBV5-6|TRBJ2-3|19|few
TGTGCCAGCAGCTTGAGTTTTCGGACGGACAGGGTTGTTGCAGATACGCAGTATTTT
CASSLSFRTDRVVADTQYF
>TRBD1|TRBV12-3/TRBV12-4|TRBJ1-1|14|many
TGTGCCAGCTCAAGACAGGGTGGCAGGGCTGAAGCTTTCTTT
CASSRQGGRAEAFF
>TRBD2|TRBV4-1|TRBJ2-2|15|NA
TGCGCCAGCAGCCAAACTCCGACTAGCTCCGGGGAGCTGTTTTTT
CASSQTPTSSGELFF
>NA|TRBV28|TRBJ2-7|13|many
TGTGCCAGCAGTCGCCGAACTAATTACGAGCAGTACTTC
CASSRRTNYEQYF
>NA|TRBV7-9|TRBJ2-7|12|NA
TGTGCCAGCAGCTTAGCAGCCGAAGAGCAGTACTTC
CASSLAAEEQYF
>NA|TRBV6-1|TRBJ1-5|15|NA
TGTGCCAGCAGCCACGGGGGGGGAGGCAATCAGCCCCAGCATTTT
CASSHGGGGNQPQHF
>TRBD1|TRBV9|TRBJ1-6|15|many
TGTGCCAGCAGCGTAGGAGGGGGCGGAGGTTCACCCCTCCACTTT
CASSVGGGGGSPLHF
>NA|TRBV19|TRBJ1-5|15|NA
TGTGCCAGTAGTATAGCAATACATAGCAATCAGCCCCAGCATTTT
CASSIAIHSNQPQHF
>NA|TRBV11-2|TRBJ1-5|15|many
TGTGCCAGCAGCCCAGGACGGTTTAGCAATCAGCCCCAGCATTTT
CASSPGRFSNQPQHF
>NA|TRBV5-4|TRBJ1-6|13|NA
TGTGCCAGCAGCCCTGACCTGGGGTCACCCCTCCACTTT
CASSPDLGSPLHF
>TRBD1|TRBV20-1|TRBJ2-5|14|many
TGCAGTGCTAGAGGGTCGGGGACAGGAGAGACCCAGTACTTC
CSARGSGTGETQYF
>NA|TRBV7-2|TRBJ2-3|16|many
TGTGCCAGCAGTAGCGGAACTCCCCTGAACACAGATACGCAGTATTTT
CASSSGTPLNTDTQYF
>NA|TRBV27|TRBJ2-3|14|NA
TGTGCCAGCAGTTTCGTGGGGGGTACAGATACGCAGTATTTT
CASSFVGGTDTQYF
>TRBD1|TRBV2|TRBJ1-1|16|many
TGTGCCAGCAGTGCTTGGGACAGAGCGGGGAACACTGAAGCTTTCTTT
CASSAWDRAGNTEAFF
>TRBD1|TRBV6-1|TRBJ1-1|15|few
TGTGCCATCACGGCCGGGACAGGGTGGTATGGCGAAGCTTTCTTT
CAITAGTGWYGEAFF
>TRBD1|TRBV28|TRBJ1-5|14|many
TGTGCCAGCAGTTCAGGGGGCTGGAATCAGCCCCAGCATTTT
CASSSGGWNQPQHF
>NA|TRBV13|TRBJ1-2|14|many
TGTGCCAGCAGCCCCCAAGGATACCCCTATGGCTACACCTTC
CASSPQGYPYGYTF
>TRBD1|TRBV6-1|TRBJ2-7|15|few
TGTGCCAGCAATCCGGGACAGGGGAGGTTCCACGAGCAGTACTTC
CASNPGQGRFHEQYF
>NA|TRBV30|TRBJ2-5|14|NA
TGTGCCTGGAGTGTACAGGCCAGGATCGGGACCCAGTACTTC
CAWSVQARIGTQYF
>NA|TRBV11-3|TRBJ2-2|15|many
TGTGCCAGCAGCTTAAGGGACAAGAACACCGGGGAGCTGTTTTTT
CASSLRDKNTGELFF
>NA|TRBV20-1|TRBJ2-7|14|many
TGCAGTGCTAGAGACAGGTTAAGCTCCTACGAGCAGTACTTC
CSARDRLSSYEQYF
>NA|TRBV7-2|TRBJ2-2|15|few
TGTGCCAGCAGCTTAAGGGTCAGCGACACCGGGGAGCTGTTTTTT
CASSLRVSDTGELFF
>NA|TRBV11-2|TRBJ2-3|13|few
TGTGCCAGCAGTTCCCGGCTCCCAGATACGCAGTATTTT
CASSSRLPDTQYF
>NA|TRBV3-1|TRBJ2-7|14|NA
TGTGCCAGCAGCCACAGAGGGGGACTAAACGAGCAGTACTTC
CASSHRGGLNEQYF
>NA|TRBV11-3|TRBJ2-1|15|NA
TGTGCCAGCAGCTTATACGATCTGTCGTACAATGAGCAGTTCTTC
CASSLYDLSYNEQFF
>NA|TRBV5-1|TRBJ1-2|14|many
TGCGCCAGCAGCTTGGAAAGAACTAACTATGGCTACACCTTC
CASSLERTNYGYTF
>TRBD1|TRBV25-1|TRBJ1-1|17|NA
TGTGCCAGCAGTGACTGGACAGGGGAGAAGGTGAACACTGAAGCTTTCTTT
CASSDWTGEKVNTEAFF
>NA|TRBV3-1|TRBJ1-2|16|many
TGTGCCAGCAGCCAAGAATTAGGGGGGCGCGGCTATGGCTACACCTTC
CASSQELGGRGYGYTF
>NA|TRBV6-1|TRBJ2-3|13|NA
TGTGCGGGTGGGGGCTTTAGCACAGATACGCAGTATTTT
CAGGGFSTDTQYF
>NA|TRBV3-1|TRBJ1-1|15|few
TGTGCCAGCAGCCAAGGGGGTGGTGTACTAACTGAAGCTTTCTTT
CASSQGGGVLTEAFF
>NA|TRBV30|TRBJ1-1|13|NA
TGTGCCTGGAGTGAGGGCCCGAACACTGAAGCTTTCTTT
CAWSEGPNTEAFF
>NA|TRBV4-1|TRBJ1-1|14|NA
TGCGCCAGCAGCCAACCGGGGGGGGGCACTGAAGCTTTCTTT
CASSQPGGGTEAFF
>NA|TRBV7-9|TRBJ2-2|13|many
TGTGCCAGCAGCTTAGTTGACGGCGGGGAGCTGTTTTTT
CASSLVDGGELFF
>TRBD1|TRBV28|TRBJ1-6|15|many
TGTGCCAGCAGTATCGCGACAGGGGGCATTTCACCCCTCCACTTT
CASSIATGGISPLHF
>NA|TRBV24-1|TRBJ2-2|15|many
TGTGCCACCGAGCGGGCAGGGCGGGTCACCGGGGAGCTGTTTTTT
CATERAGRVTGELFF
>NA|TRBV4-1|TRBJ2-7|14|many
TGCGCCAGCAGCCAAACACAGGGAACCTACGAGCAGTACTTC
CASSQTQGTYEQYF
>NA|TRBV10-3|TRBJ2-1|14|few
TGTGCCATCAGCGGCCGGGACCTCTACAATGAGCAGTTCTTC
CAISGRDLYNEQFF
>TRBD1|TRBV7-9|TRBJ2-3|18|NA
TGTGCCAGCAGCTCCTCCTCGACAGGGGGCGTTTTCGCAGATACGCAGTATTTT
CASSSSSTGGVFADTQYF
>TRBD1|TRBV5-1|TRBJ2-1|16|NA
TGCGCCAGCAGCTTGAGCGGACAGGGGGCGATCAATGAGCAGTTCTTC
CASSLSGQGAINEQFF
>NA|TRBV11-3|TRBJ1-1|14|many
TGTGCCAGCAGCTTTCGGGGACCCAACACTGAAGCTTTCTTT
CASSFRGPNTEAFF
>TRBD1|TRBV6-6|TRBJ2-2|15|NA
TGTGCCAGCAGTTACGGGACAGGGGGGTCCGGGGAGCTGTTTTTT
CASSYGTGGSGELFF
>NA|TRBV10-2|TRBJ1-1|13|many
TGCGCCAGCAGCCCAACAGCGAACACTGAAGCTTTCTTT
CASSPTANTEAFF
>NA|TRBV12-3/TRBV12-4|TRBJ1-5|14|many
TGTGCCAGCAGAAGGACGGGTAGCAATCAGCCCCAGCATTTT
CASRRTGSNQPQHF
>NA|TRBV11-2|TRBJ2-6|17|many
TGTGCCAGCAGCTGGTCCCTTGGGGGGAAAGGGGCCAACGTCCTGACTTTC
CASSWSLGGKGANVLTF
>TRBD1|TRBV27|TRBJ2-5|14|many
TGTGCCAGCAGTTCATATACAGGGGAAGAGACCCAGTACTTC
CASSSYTGEETQYF
>NA|TRBV19|TRBJ2-7|15|NA
TGTGCCAGTAGCATACGCCGTACAGATCTCTACGAGCAGTACTTC
CASSIRRTDLYEQYF
>TRBD1|TRBV28|TRBJ1-5|14|many
TGTGCCAGCAGTCAGCCAGGGGGGTCCCAGCCCCAGCATTTT
CASSQPGGSQPQHF